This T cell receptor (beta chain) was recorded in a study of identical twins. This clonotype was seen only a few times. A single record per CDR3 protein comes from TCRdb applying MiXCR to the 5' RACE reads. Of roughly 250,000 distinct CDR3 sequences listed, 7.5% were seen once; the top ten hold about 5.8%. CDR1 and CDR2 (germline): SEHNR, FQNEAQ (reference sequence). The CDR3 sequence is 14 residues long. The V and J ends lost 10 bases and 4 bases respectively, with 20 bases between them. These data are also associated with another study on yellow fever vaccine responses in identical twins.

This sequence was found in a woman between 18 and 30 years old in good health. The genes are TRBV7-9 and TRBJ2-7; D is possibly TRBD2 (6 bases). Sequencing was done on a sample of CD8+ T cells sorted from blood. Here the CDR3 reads CATLGGLTGYEQYF. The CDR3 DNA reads TGTGCCACCCTTGGTGGACTAACGGGATACGAGCAGTACTTC.